This is a list of T cell receptor beta chains from one sample in a study of cytotoxic CD8 clonotypes in ibrutinib-treated CLL. The protocol was immunoSEQ multiplex PCR, while the TCRdb copy is restricted to in-frame clones and leaves out a portion. Here the sample spans around 200,000 clones, 79% being singletons. This specimen consisted of PBMCs, obtained after 12 months of ibrutinib treatment. Every receptor here comes from a human donor with chronic lymphocytic leukemia. Each CDR3 is given with its conserved first and last residue. A D gene is named only where the DNA matches it firmly. Where a row states a size, it is once, few, many or the class of an expanded clone; other rows omit it.

DNA,CDR3,J,size,D,V
TGTGCCAGCTCACCCCGGGCCATCCCATACGAGCAGTACTTC,CASSPRAIPYEQYF,TRBJ2-7,-,-,TRBV18
TGTGCCAGCACCTCGGGTAGCGGGATCCCACCGGACACCGGGGAGCTGTTTTTT,CASTSGSGIPPDTGELFF,TRBJ2-2,-,TRBD2,TRBV27
TGTGCCAGCAGCAAAGTGGGCAGGGGTGGGCCCCAGCATTTT,CASSKVGRGGPQHF,TRBJ1-5,-,-,TRBV21-1
TGTGCCAGCAGTCCCTACGTAAGGGGGCGATCGGAACAGCCCCAGCATTTT,CASSPYVRGRSEQPQHF,TRBJ1-5,once,TRBD1,TRBV28
TGTGCCAGCTCACCATCCCCCTCTTTCGAGCAGTACTTC,CASSPSPSFEQYF,TRBJ2-7,once,-,TRBV18
TGTGCCAGCAGCTTAGGCAGGACACCCCTCTCCCACTATGGCTACACCTTC,CASSLGRTPLSHYGYTF,TRBJ1-2,-,-,TRBV7-9
TGTGCCATCAGTGAGTCGGGAGGGGGCCTTAGCAATCAGCCCCAGCATTTT,CAISESGGGLSNQPQHF,TRBJ1-5,once,TRBD1,TRBV10-3
TGTGCCAGTAGTATGAGTCTAGGGTATAGCAATCAGCCCCAGCATTTT,CASSMSLGYSNQPQHF,TRBJ1-5,-,-,TRBV19
TGTGCCACCGAGACAGGGGCCAAACAAGAGACCCAGTACTTC,CATETGAKQETQYF,TRBJ2-5,-,TRBD1,TRBV6-1
TGTGCCAGCAGTATAGCAGGGGTTAGCTATGGCTACACCTTC,CASSIAGVSYGYTF,TRBJ1-2,-,-,TRBV27
TGTGCCAGCAGTTTTCTGGGAGGTCAGCCCCAGCATTTT,CASSFLGGQPQHF,TRBJ1-5,-,-,TRBV28
TGTGCCAGCAGTCCTCCCTCTGGGGCCAACGTCCTGACTTTC,CASSPPSGANVLTF,TRBJ2-6,-,-,TRBV6-6
TGCGCCAGCAGCTTGGGAGCCAGGGAGAATTCACCCCTCCACTTT,CASSLGARENSPLHF,TRBJ1-6,once,-,TRBV5-1
TGCAGCGTGGGACTAGCCCCTAGCACAGATACGCAGTATTTT,CSVGLAPSTDTQYF,TRBJ2-3,-,TRBD2,TRBV29-1
TGTGCCAGTCAGACCCAGGGATATGGGGAGCTGTTTTTT,CASQTQGYGELFF,TRBJ2-2,-,-,TRBV19
TGTGCCAGCACCCTGCGAGGGGGCTCGATGGATACGCAGTATTTT,CASTLRGGSMDTQYF,TRBJ2-3,-,TRBD1,TRBV27
TGTGCCAGCAGTTACGCAAACTACGAGCAGTACTTC,CASSYANYEQYF,TRBJ2-7,-,-,TRBV6-6
TGTGCCAGCAGCTTAGTGCTGTTGAACACTGAAGCTTTCTTT,CASSLVLLNTEAFF,TRBJ1-1,-,-,TRBV7-2
TGTGCCAGCAGCCCCTCCACCTACGAGCAGTACTTC,CASSPSTYEQYF,TRBJ2-7,-,-,TRBV28
TGCGCCAGCAGCCAAGTGGCGGGGGGGGTTGTTACGTCAAGCACAGATACGCAGTATTTT,CASSQVAGGVVTSSTDTQYF,TRBJ2-3,once,TRBD2,TRBV4-1
TGTGCCAGCAGCGCTGGGGGCTCCTACAATGAGCAGTTCTTC,CASSAGGSYNEQFF,TRBJ2-1,once,-,TRBV11-2
TGTGCCAGCAGCCGGACTAGCGGGCCCTACAATGAGCAGTTCTTC,CASSRTSGPYNEQFF,TRBJ2-1,-,TRBD2,TRBV7-9
TGTGCCAGCTCACCGCTGGGGCCCTACGAGCAGTACTTC,CASSPLGPYEQYF,TRBJ2-7,-,-,TRBV18
TGCGCCAGCAGCCAAGGCCAACTATTAGAGGCTGAAGCTTTCTTT,CASSQGQLLEAEAFF,TRBJ1-1,-,-,TRBV4-1
TGTGCCAGCAGTCCAAGGCTATGGGCAGGGGATCAGCCCCAGCATTTT,CASSPRLWAGDQPQHF,TRBJ1-5,-,-,TRBV27
TGTGCCAGCAGCTTGGACATCCAAAACTCCTACGAGCAGTACTTC,CASSLDIQNSYEQYF,TRBJ2-7,-,-,TRBV5-4
TGTGCCAGCAGATACAGGGCCTCTGGAAACACCATATATTTT,CASRYRASGNTIYF,TRBJ1-3,-,-,TRBV6-5
TGCGCCAGCAGCCCCGGTAGGGGCCCGGCAGATACGCAGTATTTT,CASSPGRGPADTQYF,TRBJ2-3,-,-,TRBV5-1
TGTGCCAGCAGCTCCGGACAAAACACTGAAGCTTTCTTT,CASSSGQNTEAFF,TRBJ1-1,-,-,TRBV9
TGTGCCAGCAGCCAAGATGAGGGCACTGAAGCTTTCTTT,CASSQDEGTEAFF,TRBJ1-1,-,-,TRBV14
TGTGCCAGCTCGGTCGGGTCCTACGAGCAGTACTTC,CASSVGSYEQYF,TRBJ2-7,few,-,TRBV18
TGCGCCAGCAGCTTTGACAGTAGCTCTGGAAACACCATATATTTT,CASSFDSSSGNTIYF,TRBJ1-3,-,-,TRBV5-1
TGTGCCAGCAGCCCAACCACGGGGGAATTTCAGCCCCAGCATTTT,CASSPTTGEFQPQHF,TRBJ1-5,-,-,TRBV7-9
TGTGCCAGCAGTGAACCCTCAGCGGGTTCTAGCACAGATACGCAGTATTTT,CASSEPSAGSSTDTQYF,TRBJ2-3,-,-,TRBV6-1
TGCGCCAGCGGGGGGGTAAACAATGAGCAGTTCTTC,CASGGVNNEQFF,TRBJ2-1,-,TRBD2,TRBV4-1
TGTGCCAGCAGTGGTTGGACAGCCTATGGCTACACCTTC,CASSGWTAYGYTF,TRBJ1-2,many,-,TRBV28
TGTGCCAGCAGTTTATCAGGTGCCTTTAGCAATCAGCCCCAGCATTTT,CASSLSGAFSNQPQHF,TRBJ1-5,-,-,TRBV27
TGTGCCAGCAGTTTGTGGCAAGGACCTGGGGGCACAGATACGCAGTATTTT,CASSLWQGPGGTDTQYF,TRBJ2-3,-,-,TRBV2
TGTGCCATCAGTGACGGGGGGCTTAACTATGGCTACACCTTC,CAISDGGLNYGYTF,TRBJ1-2,-,-,TRBV10-3
TGTGCCAGCACACGGGCCAATAATGAAAAACTGTTTTTT,CASTRANNEKLFF,TRBJ1-4,-,-,TRBV18
TGTGCCAGCAGACCCCTGGGCCACTTCTCTGGGGCCAACGTCCTGACTTTC,CASRPLGHFSGANVLTF,TRBJ2-6,-,-,TRBV27